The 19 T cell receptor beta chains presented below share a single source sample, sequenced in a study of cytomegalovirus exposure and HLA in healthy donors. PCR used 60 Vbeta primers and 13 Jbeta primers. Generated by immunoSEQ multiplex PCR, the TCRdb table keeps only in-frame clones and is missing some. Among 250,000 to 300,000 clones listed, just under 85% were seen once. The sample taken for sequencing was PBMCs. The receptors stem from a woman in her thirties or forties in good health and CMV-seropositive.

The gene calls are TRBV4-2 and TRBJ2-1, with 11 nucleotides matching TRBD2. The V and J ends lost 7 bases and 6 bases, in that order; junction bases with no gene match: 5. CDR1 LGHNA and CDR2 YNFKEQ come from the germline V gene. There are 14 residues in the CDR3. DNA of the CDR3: TGTGCCAGCACACTAGCGGGAGAGGTCAATGAGCAGTTCTTC. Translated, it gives CASTLAGEVNEQFF.

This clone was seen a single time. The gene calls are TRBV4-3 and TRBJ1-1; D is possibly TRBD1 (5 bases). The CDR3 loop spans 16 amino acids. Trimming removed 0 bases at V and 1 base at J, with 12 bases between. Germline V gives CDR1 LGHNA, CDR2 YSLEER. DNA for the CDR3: TGCGCCAGCAGCCAAGATGAAAGACAGACGAACACTGAAGCTTTCTTT. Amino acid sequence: CASSQDERQTNTEAFF.

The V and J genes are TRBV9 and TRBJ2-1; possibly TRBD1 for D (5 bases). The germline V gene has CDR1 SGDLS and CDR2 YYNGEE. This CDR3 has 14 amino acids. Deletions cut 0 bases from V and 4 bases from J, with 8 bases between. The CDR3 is CASSVGQGYNEQFF. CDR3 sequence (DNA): TGTGCCAGCAGCGTAGGTCAGGGATACAATGAGCAGTTCTTC.

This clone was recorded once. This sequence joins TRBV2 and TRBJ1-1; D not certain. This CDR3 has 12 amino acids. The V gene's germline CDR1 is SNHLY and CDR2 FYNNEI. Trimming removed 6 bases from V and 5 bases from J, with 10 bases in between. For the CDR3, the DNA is TGTGCCAGCAGCCTACTACGGACTGAAGCTTTCTTT. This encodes CASSLLRTEAFF.

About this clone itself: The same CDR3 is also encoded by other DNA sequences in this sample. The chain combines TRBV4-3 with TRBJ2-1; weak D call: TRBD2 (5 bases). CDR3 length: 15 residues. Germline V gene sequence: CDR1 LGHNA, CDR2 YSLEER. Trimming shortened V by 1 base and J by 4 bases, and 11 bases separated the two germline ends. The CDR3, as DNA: TGCGCCAGCAGCCAAGTGCTAGCTGCTTACAATGAGCAGTTCTTC. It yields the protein CASSQVLAAYNEQFF.

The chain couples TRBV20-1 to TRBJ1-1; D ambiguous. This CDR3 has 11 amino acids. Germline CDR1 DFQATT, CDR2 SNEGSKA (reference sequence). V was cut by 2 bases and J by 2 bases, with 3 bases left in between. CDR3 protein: CSARPNTEAFF. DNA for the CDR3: TGCAGTGCTAGACCTAACACTGAAGCTTTCTTT.

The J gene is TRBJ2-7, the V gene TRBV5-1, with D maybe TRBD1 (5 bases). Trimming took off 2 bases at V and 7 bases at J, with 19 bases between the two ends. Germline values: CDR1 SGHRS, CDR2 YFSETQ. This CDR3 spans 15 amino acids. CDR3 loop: CASSFQGLLMREQYF. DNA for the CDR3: TGCGCCAGCAGCTTCCAGGGCCTCCTCATGAGGGAGCAGTACTTC. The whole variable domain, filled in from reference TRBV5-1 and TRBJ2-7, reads KAGVTQTPRYLIKTRGQQVTLSCSPISGHRSVSWYQQTPGQGLQFLFEYFSETQRNKGNFPGRFSGRQFSNSRSEMNVSTLELGDSALYLCASSFQGLLMREQYFGPGTRLTVT.

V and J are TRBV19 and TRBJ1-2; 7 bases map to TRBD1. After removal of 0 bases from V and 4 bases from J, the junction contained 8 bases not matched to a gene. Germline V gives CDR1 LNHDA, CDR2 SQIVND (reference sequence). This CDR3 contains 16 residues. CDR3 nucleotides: TGTGCCAGTAGTATAGATGTAAGGGGGCGAGTCTATGGCTACACCTTC. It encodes CASSIDVRGRVYGYTF.

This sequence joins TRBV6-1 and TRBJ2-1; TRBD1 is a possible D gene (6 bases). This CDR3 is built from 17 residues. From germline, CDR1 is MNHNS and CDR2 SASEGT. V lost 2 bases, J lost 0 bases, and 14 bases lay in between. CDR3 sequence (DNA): TGTGCCAGCAGTGAAATCAGTGGACAGAGCTCCTACAATGAGCAGTTCTTC. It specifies CASSEISGQSSYNEQFF.

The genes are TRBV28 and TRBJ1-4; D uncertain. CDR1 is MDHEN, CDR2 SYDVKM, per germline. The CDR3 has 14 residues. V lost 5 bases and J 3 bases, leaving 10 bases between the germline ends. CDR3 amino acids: CASSMGGPNEKLFF. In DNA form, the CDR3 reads TGTGCCAGCAGTATGGGAGGGCCTAATGAAAAACTGTTTTTT.

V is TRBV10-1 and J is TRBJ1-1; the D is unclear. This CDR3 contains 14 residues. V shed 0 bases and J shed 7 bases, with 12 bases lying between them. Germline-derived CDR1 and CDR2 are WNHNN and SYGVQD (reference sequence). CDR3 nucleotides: TGCGCCAGCAGTGAGTCTCAGGAGGAGGATGAAGCTTTCTTT. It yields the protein CASSESQEEDEAFF.

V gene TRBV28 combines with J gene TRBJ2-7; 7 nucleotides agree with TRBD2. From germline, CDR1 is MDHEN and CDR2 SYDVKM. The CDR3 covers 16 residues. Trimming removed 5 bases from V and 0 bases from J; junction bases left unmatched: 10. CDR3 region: CASSLPRGGSSYEQYF. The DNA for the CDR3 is TGTGCCAGCAGTCTCCCCCGGGGAGGGAGCTCCTACGAGCAGTACTTC.

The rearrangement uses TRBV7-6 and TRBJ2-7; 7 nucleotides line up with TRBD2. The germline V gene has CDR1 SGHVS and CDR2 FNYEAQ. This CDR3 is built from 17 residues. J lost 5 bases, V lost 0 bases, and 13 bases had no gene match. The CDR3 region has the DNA TGTGCCAGCAGCTTAGCGGCCCTAGGAGCGGGAAACGACGAGCAGTACTTC. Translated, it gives CASSLAALGAGNDEQYF.

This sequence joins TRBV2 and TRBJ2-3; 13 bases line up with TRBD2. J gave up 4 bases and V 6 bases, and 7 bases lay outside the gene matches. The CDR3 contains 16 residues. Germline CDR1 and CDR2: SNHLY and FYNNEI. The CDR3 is CASSGTSGALSDTQYF. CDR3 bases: TGTGCCAGCAGCGGGACTAGCGGGGCGCTTTCAGATACGCAGTATTTT.

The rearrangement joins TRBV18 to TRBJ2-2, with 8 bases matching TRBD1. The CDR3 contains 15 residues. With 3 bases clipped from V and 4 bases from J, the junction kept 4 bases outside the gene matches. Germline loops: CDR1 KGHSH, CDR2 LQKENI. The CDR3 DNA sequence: TGTGCCAGCTCACCGACAGGGGCTTCCACCGGGGAGCTGTTTTTT. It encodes CASSPTGASTGELFF.

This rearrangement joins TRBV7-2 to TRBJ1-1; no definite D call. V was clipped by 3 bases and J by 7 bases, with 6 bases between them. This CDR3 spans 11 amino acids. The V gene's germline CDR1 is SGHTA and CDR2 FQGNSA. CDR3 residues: CASSFEGEAFF. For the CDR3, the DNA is TGTGCCAGCAGCTTCGAGGGTGAAGCTTTCTTT.

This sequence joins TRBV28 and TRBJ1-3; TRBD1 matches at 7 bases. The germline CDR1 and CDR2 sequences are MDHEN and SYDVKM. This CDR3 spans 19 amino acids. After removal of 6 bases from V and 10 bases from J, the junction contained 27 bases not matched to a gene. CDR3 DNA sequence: TGTGCCAGCAGCTCGGACAGGTCCGCTCGACAGGCGGGTTGGGGAACCATATATTTT. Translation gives CASSSDRSARQAGWGTIYF.

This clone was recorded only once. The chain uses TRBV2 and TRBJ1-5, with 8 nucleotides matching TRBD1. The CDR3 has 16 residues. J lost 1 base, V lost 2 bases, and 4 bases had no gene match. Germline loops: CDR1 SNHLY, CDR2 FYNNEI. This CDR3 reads CASSESQGASNQPQHF. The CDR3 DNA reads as TGTGCCAGCAGTGAATCCCAGGGGGCGAGCAATCAGCCCCAGCATTTT.

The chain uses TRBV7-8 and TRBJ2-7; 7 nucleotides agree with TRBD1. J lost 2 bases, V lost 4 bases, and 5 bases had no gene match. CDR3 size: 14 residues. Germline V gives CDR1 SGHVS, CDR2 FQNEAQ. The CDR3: CASSSQGFAYEQYF. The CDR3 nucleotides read TGTGCCAGCAGCTCACAGGGGTTTGCCTACGAGCAGTACTTC.